One sample yielded the 2 T cell receptor beta chains listed below, sequenced in a study of T-cell reconstitution after alpha-beta-depleted transplantation in children (dated by TCRdb to the mid-2010s). Explained via the paper, the treatment or condition label denotes: allogeneic hematopoietic cell transplantation with graft depleted of TCRalphabeta T cells and CD19 B cells. Library generation was performed with PCR. The run used an Illumina HiSeq 2500. TCR library preparation used molecular barcoding, with unique molecular identifiers applied to normalize quantification of the TCRbeta repertoire. Clones were called with MiXCR by TCRdb after fastp trimmed the public reads at Q25, and only in-frame beta chains were retained. Rows are unified per CDR3 protein, each entry keeping the most common DNA and genes. The sample has roughly 300,000 distinct CDR3 sequences on record, under 14% of them singletons. Around a quarter of the sample is held by the ten biggest clonotypes.

The input for sequencing was peripheral blood, taken 180 days after TCRalphabeta/CD19-depleted stem cell transplant. The receptors originated from a male patient between 2 and 15 years old who had a stem cell transplant for chronic granulomatous disease, so the T cells may come from the graft donor.

There are many counts of this clonotype. V gene TRBV29-1 combines with J gene TRBJ1-2; tentative D call: TRBD1 (6 bases). CDR1 and CDR2 (germline): SQVTM, ANQGSEA. Trimming stripped 6 bases from V and 7 bases from J, with 15 bases between. This CDR3 region has 12 residues. The DNA for the CDR3 is TGCAGCGTGGGGGCCGGGGACGGTGGCTACACCTTC. Translating gives CSVGAGDGGYTF. Variable domain in full (rest from reference TRBV29-1 and TRBJ1-2): SAVISQKPSRDICQRGTSLTIQCQVDSQVTMMFWYRQQPGQSLTLIATANQGSEATYESGFVIDKFPISRPNLTFSTLTVSNMSPEDSSIYLCSVGAGDGGYTFGSGTRLTVV.

There are many counts of this clonotype. The rearrangement joins TRBV20-1 to TRBJ2-3, with D possibly being TRBD1 (7 bases). The CDR3 is 13 amino acids. Germline CDR1 reads DFQATT; CDR2 reads SNEGSKA (reference sequence). Trimming left V 7 bases short and J 5 bases short, with 16 bases between. CDR3 protein: CSGTEGARDTQYF. CDR3 sequence (DNA): TGCAGTGGAACGGAGGGGGCAAGAGATACGCAGTATTTT.